One sample yielded the 30 T cell receptor beta chains listed below, sequenced in a study of somatic mutations in cytotoxic T cells in rheumatoid arthritis. The method was immunoSEQ multiplex PCR; TCRdb's version includes in-frame clones alone and lacks a portion of them. The data contain 15,000 or so clones, around 76% of them seen just once; the ten biggest clones take up over 25%. Sequencing was carried out using CD8+ T cells sorted from blood. The source of these receptors is an adult with rheumatoid arthritis.

The chain uses TRBV28 and TRBJ2-5; D is uncertain. V lost 3 bases and J lost 5, with 13 bases in between. The length of the CDR3 is 14 residues. CDR1 and CDR2 from the germline V gene are MDHEN and SYDVKM. The CDR3 DNA reads TGTGCCAGCAGTTTTGTTTCGACAACGGAGACCCAGTACTTC. Residues: CASSFVSTTETQYF.

A word on this clone: A junction boundary mismatches the germline segment, possibly from a read error. J is TRBJ2-1 and V is TRBV7-3; a weak D match, TRBD2 (6 bases). Per the germline V gene, CDR1 is SGHTA and CDR2 is FQGTGA. The CDR3 runs 15 residues. The CDR3 here is CASSLKGLPYNEQFF. CDR3 DNA: TGTGCCAGCAGCTTGAAGGGACTTCCCTATAATGAGCAGTTCTTC.

This chain uses TRBV2 with TRBJ1-3; D is ambiguous. This CDR3 has 13 amino acids. Germline V CDR1 and CDR2: SNHLY, FYNNEI. V lost 4 bases and J lost 4, with 8 bases in between. CDR3 residues: CASSALSGNTIYF. The CDR3 nucleotides read TGTGCCAGCAGTGCCTTATCCGGAAACACCATATATTTT.

This clone was counted a few times. V and J are TRBV11-2 and TRBJ2-1; D is possibly TRBD1 (6 bases). This CDR3 spans 14 amino acids. V lost 7 bases to trimming and J lost 2 bases, with 12 bases between them. Per the germline V gene, CDR1 is SGHAT and CDR2 is FQNNGV. Here the CDR3 reads CASIPEGAYNEQFF. CDR3 nucleotides: TGTGCCAGCATCCCAGAGGGGGCCTACAATGAGCAGTTCTTC.

The chain links TRBV7-9 to TRBJ1-2, with unresolved D. Trimming cost V 5 bases and J 0 bases, with 13 bases left between them. The germline gives CDR1 SEHNR, CDR2 FQNEAQ (reference sequence). This CDR3 is 15 amino acids long. The CDR3 is CASSPPGDANYGYTF. CDR3 DNA sequence: TGTGCCAGCAGCCCCCCGGGAGACGCTAACTATGGCTACACCTTC.

This sequence joins TRBV19 and TRBJ2-1; no firm D call. Per the germline V gene, CDR1 is LNHDA and CDR2 is SQIVND (reference sequence). This CDR3 has 11 residues. The V end was cut by 3 bases, the J end by 8 bases, with 5 bases between. The DNA for the CDR3 is TGTGCCAGTAGTATTTACGATGAGCAGTTCTTC. This translates into CASSIYDEQFF.

J is TRBJ2-1 and V is TRBV9; 7 nucleotides line up with TRBD2. V lost 4 bases to trimming and J lost 0 bases; unmatched junction nucleotides: 4. CDR1 is SGDLS and CDR2 is YYNGEE in the germline V gene. The CDR3 runs 15 residues. CDR3 in DNA: TGTGCCAGCAGCCTCGCGGGGGTCTCCTACAATGAGCAGTTCTTC. Residues: CASSLAGVSYNEQFF.

The genes are TRBV7-8 and TRBJ1-2; 8 bases agree with TRBD1. CDR1 and CDR2 from the germline V gene are SGHVS and FQNEAQ. This CDR3 has 15 residues. The ends lost 1 base at V and 3 bases at J; junction bases unmatched: 4. The CDR3: CASSLEAGGYYGYTF. The CDR3, as DNA: TGTGCCAGCAGCTTAGAGGCAGGGGGCTACTATGGCTACACCTTC.

This chain uses TRBV4-2 with TRBJ2-1; 7 positions agree with TRBD1. The junction had 8 bases not matched to a gene; V was cut back by 3 bases and J by 0 bases. Germline V lookup: CDR1 LGHNA, CDR2 YNFKEQ. This CDR3 is 17 amino acids long. This chain's CDR3 is CASSHITGVNSYNEQFF. CDR3 sequence (DNA): TGTGCCAGCAGCCACATAACAGGGGTCAACTCCTACAATGAGCAGTTCTTC.

This chain joins TRBV30 and TRBJ2-1, with 10 positions matching TRBD1. This CDR3 is 14 amino acids long. Per germline, CDR1 GTSNPN and CDR2 SVGIG (reference sequence). Germline trimming cut 5 bases from V and 6 bases from J; bases unmatched to any gene: 7. The CDR3 loop is CAWATGTGANEQFF. The CDR3 DNA is TGTGCCTGGGCCACCGGGACAGGGGCCAATGAGCAGTTCTTC.

V is TRBV6-5 and J is TRBJ2-1; 10 bases are shared with TRBD2. Germline V lookup: CDR1 MNHEY, CDR2 SVGAGI. The CDR3 has 15 residues. The J segment lost 4 bases and the V segment lost 6 bases, leaving 6 bases of the junction unmatched. The chain's CDR3 is CASSPGLAAYNEQFF. CDR3 nucleotide sequence: TGTGCCAGCAGCCCCGGACTAGCGGCGTACAATGAGCAGTTCTTC.

This clone turned up a few times. The chain has TRBV5-1 and TRBJ2-3; 9 bases line up with TRBD2. V gave up 5 bases and J gave up 3 bases; unmatched junction bases: 10. Germline CDR1 reads SGHRS; CDR2 reads YFSETQ. The length of the CDR3 is 16 residues. CDR3 DNA sequence: TGCGCCAGCAGTTATACGGGACTAGCCTGGACAGATACGCAGTATTTT. This sequence encodes CASSYTGLAWTDTQYF.

The chain links TRBV6-5 to TRBJ2-6; D call uncertain. V lost 8 bases to trimming and J lost 0 bases, with 8 bases between them. Germline values: CDR1 MNHEY, CDR2 SVGAGI. This CDR3 contains 14 residues. The CDR3 DNA is TGTGCCAGCGGCGCTTACTCTGGGGCCAACGTCCTGACTTTC. It translates to CASGAYSGANVLTF.

This sequence joins TRBV5-4 and TRBJ1-2; no reliable D call. V lost 2 bases to trimming and J lost 1 base, with 9 bases between them. Germline V gene data show CDR1 as SGHNT and CDR2 as YYREEE (reference sequence). This CDR3 spans 14 amino acids. The CDR3 DNA reads TGTGCCAGCAGCTTAAACCCTTTTAACTATGGCTACACCTTC. This encodes CASSLNPFNYGYTF.

The CDR3 reads CASSPFTGQRLETQYF. Written as DNA, the CDR3 is TGTGCCAGCAGTCCCTTCACCGGACAGCGGTTAGAGACCCAGTACTTC. The chain is built from TRBV28 and TRBJ2-5, with D possibly TRBD1 on 6 matching bases. V dropped 5 bases and J dropped 4 bases, with 20 bases sitting between them. Germline loops: CDR1 MDHEN, CDR2 SYDVKM. The CDR3 loop spans 16 amino acids.

CDR3 nucleotide sequence: TGTGCCAGCATTTCCCGCGGGGAGCTGTTTTTT. It specifies CASISRGELFF. J is TRBJ2-2 and V is TRBV27; unclear D gene. V lost 7 bases, J lost 7 bases, and 7 bases lay in between. The CDR3 runs 11 residues. CDR1 MNHEY and CDR2 SMNVEV come from the germline V gene (reference sequence).

The CDR3 DNA reads TGTGCCAGCAGCTTGGCCCGTCCTGAAGCTTTCTTT. It yields the protein CASSLARPEAFF. J is TRBJ1-1 and V is TRBV5-5; unclear D gene. The CDR3 consists of 12 residues. V lost 0 bases and J lost 6, with 6 bases in between. Germline CDR1 SGHKS, CDR2 YYEKEE (reference sequence).

This chain connects TRBV7-9 to TRBJ1-3; D is ambiguous. V was pared by 3 bases and J by 2 bases, with 23 bases between. This CDR3 has 19 amino acids. Germline V gene sequence: CDR1 SEHNR, CDR2 FQNEAQ (reference sequence). Here the CDR3 reads CASSFEGGPRTWPGNTIYF. The CDR3, as DNA: TGTGCCAGCAGCTTCGAGGGTGGGCCCCGAACGTGGCCTGGAAACACCATATATTTT.

The chain uses TRBV25-1 and TRBJ2-7; 13 nucleotides line up with TRBD2. Germline loops: CDR1 MGHDK, CDR2 SYGVNS. Losses at the gene ends were 1 base for V and 4 bases for J; bases not matched to a gene: 10. The length of the CDR3 is 18 residues. This CDR3 reads CASSESRTSGSLIYEQYF. Written as DNA, the CDR3 is TGTGCCAGCAGTGAATCGAGGACTAGCGGGAGTTTAATTTACGAGCAGTACTTC.

The rearrangement joins TRBV29-1 to TRBJ1-2; D is ambiguous. The germline CDR1 and CDR2 sequences are SQVTM and ANQGSEA. Trimming shortened V by 5 bases and J by 8 bases, and 12 bases separated the two germline ends. The CDR3 length is 11 residues. The CDR3 nucleotides read TGCAGCGTTACATTGACTGGCGGCTACACCTTC. Amino acids: CSVTLTGGYTF.

The V call is TRBV25-1, the J call TRBJ1-2, with unresolved D. The CDR3 has 12 amino acids. The germline V gene encodes CDR1 MGHDK and CDR2 SYGVNS. Deletions cut 10 bases from V and 1 base from J, with 10 bases between. The CDR3 region has the DNA TGTGCCACCAGCACCCTTAACTATGGCTACACCTTC. Translating gives CATSTLNYGYTF.

The chain recombines TRBV5-1 with TRBJ2-7, with 7 bases fitting TRBD2. The V gene's germline CDR1 is SGHRS and CDR2 YFSETQ. The CDR3 extends over 15 amino acids. J gave up 2 bases and V 0 bases, and 5 bases lay outside the gene matches. CDR3: CASSLDSSGAYEQYF. The CDR3 bases are TGCGCCAGCAGCTTGGACTCTAGCGGAGCCTACGAGCAGTACTTC.

The chain has TRBV19 and TRBJ1-6; 7 nucleotides agree with TRBD1. CDR3 length: 17 residues. CDR1 and CDR2 from the germline V gene are LNHDA and SQIVND (reference sequence). J lost 0 bases, V lost 5 bases, and 7 bases had no gene match. The CDR3 spells CASSDGQASSYNSPLHF. Here the CDR3 DNA reads TGTGCCAGTAGTGACGGACAGGCGAGCTCCTATAATTCACCCCTCCACTTT.

This clone was seen more than once but under ten times. The chain joins TRBV7-9 to TRBJ1-2; D gene ambiguous. Germline V gene lookup returns CDR1 SEHNR and CDR2 FQNEAQ (reference sequence). V was shortened by 5 bases and J by 4 bases, with 14 bases between the two germline ends. There are 14 residues in the CDR3. CDR3 in DNA: TGTGCCAGCAGCATGGCCCAAACCGCCTATGGCTACACCTTC. Translating gives CASSMAQTAYGYTF.

This clone was detected a few times. The chain has TRBV5-5 and TRBJ1-1, with TRBD1 matching 9 bases. The CDR3 runs to 16 residues. The germline V gene has CDR1 SGHKS and CDR2 YYEKEE (reference sequence). Losses at the gene ends were 0 bases for V and 1 base for J; bases not matched to a gene: 4. This chain's CDR3 is CASSLANRGPNTEAFF. In DNA, the CDR3 is TGTGCCAGCAGCTTGGCCAACAGGGGGCCGAACACTGAAGCTTTCTTT.

The chain joins TRBV28 to TRBJ1-2, with D maybe TRBD1 (5 bases). The V gene lost 1 base and the J gene lost 4 bases, with 10 bases spanning the gap. This CDR3 comprises 14 residues. Germline assignment: CDR1 MDHEN and CDR2 SYDVKM. The CDR3 region is CASSLSVQVYGYTF. The CDR3 region has the DNA TGTGCCAGCAGTTTATCGGTACAGGTCTATGGCTACACCTTC.

The chain joins TRBV7-3 to TRBJ2-2; 7 nucleotides agree with TRBD2. V lost 5 bases and J lost 0; bases outside the gene matches: 9. CDR1 and CDR2 (germline): SGHTA, FQGTGA. CDR3 length: 17 amino acids. The CDR3: CASSAGGSGANTGELFF. The DNA for the CDR3 is TGTGCCAGCAGCGCCGGGGGAAGCGGGGCGAACACCGGGGAGCTGTTTTTT.

The chain has TRBV5-6 and TRBJ2-3, with D perhaps assigned TRBD1 or TRBD2 (7 bases each). The CDR3 totals 15 residues. Germline values: CDR1 SGHDT, CDR2 YYEEEE. V lost 2 bases, J lost 4 bases, and 14 bases lay in between. The CDR3 region is CASSFGRGRADTQYF. CDR3 bases: TGTGCCAGCAGCTTTGGGAGGGGGCGCGCAGATACGCAGTATTTT.

V is TRBV27 and J is TRBJ1-2; D is unresolved. In germline, CDR1 is MNHEY, CDR2 SMNVEV (reference sequence). V was cut by 5 bases and J by 9 bases, with 25 bases left in between. The CDR3 is 16 residues long. The CDR3 region is CASSVGMAGGGRSYTF. The CDR3 DNA follows: TGTGCCAGCAGTGTTGGGATGGCCGGCGGCGGTCGAAGCTACACCTTC.

This chain uses TRBV5-6 with TRBJ1-1; D ambiguous. V dropped 2 bases and J dropped 5 bases, with 13 bases sitting between them. The CDR3 contains 14 residues. The germline V gene has CDR1 SGHDT and CDR2 YYEEEE. The DNA for the CDR3 is TGTGCCAGCAGCTTTGGCGGGGTGGGGACTGAAGCTTTCTTT. Translated: CASSFGGVGTEAFF.